These 31 T cell receptor beta chains share one sample of origin, sequenced in a study of T cell changes during pregnancy in multiple sclerosis. The assay was immunoSEQ multiplex PCR, and TCRdb's table has in-frame clones only and misses some. Among about 89,000 clones listed, over 90% were seen once. The material was peripheral blood, obtained in the third trimester of pregnancy. Every receptor here comes from a female donor with multiple sclerosis, enrolled in a pregnancy study.

The chain couples TRBV6-1 to TRBJ2-5; D gene unclear. The CDR3 contains 14 residues. V lost 2 bases and J 2 bases, leaving 9 bases between the germline ends. Per germline, CDR1 MNHNS and CDR2 SASEGT. The CDR3 protein is CASSEFGRQETQYF. The CDR3 nucleotides are TGTGCCAGCAGTGAATTCGGCAGGCAAGAGACCCAGTACTTC.

This chain connects TRBV9 to TRBJ2-1; TRBD2 aligns across 13 bases. CDR1 and CDR2 from the germline V gene are SGDLS and YYNGEE. V gave up 3 bases and J gave up 4 bases; unmatched junction bases: 4. The CDR3 covers 16 residues. CDR3 residues: CASSAWTSGGYNEQFF. CDR3 in DNA: TGTGCCAGCAGCGCGTGGACTAGCGGGGGTTACAATGAGCAGTTCTTC. Looking up the rest from reference TRBV9 and TRBJ2-1 gives the full variable domain: DSGVTQTPKHLITATGQRVTLRCSPRSGDLSVYWYQQSLDQGLQFLIQYYNGEERAKGNILERFSAQQFPDLHSELNLSSLELGDSALYFCASSAWTSGGYNEQFFGPGTRLTVL.

In this sample, this clone turned up once. The V gene is TRBV15, the J gene TRBJ2-3; maybe TRBD2 (6 bases). V lost 1 base, J lost 4 bases, and 18 bases lay in between. This CDR3 comprises 17 residues. CDR1 and CDR2 from the germline V gene are LNHNV and YYDKDF (reference sequence). This CDR3 is CATSRVGSGVRADTQYF. CDR3 DNA: TGTGCCACCAGCAGAGTTGGGTCGGGAGTTAGGGCAGATACGCAGTATTTT.

J is TRBJ1-1 and V is TRBV30; D perhaps matches TRBD1 (6 bases). CDR1 is GTSNPN and CDR2 is SVGIG in the germline V gene (reference sequence). The length of the CDR3 is 13 residues. V was clipped by 0 bases and J by 6 bases, with 11 bases between them. CDR3 in DNA: TGTGCCTGGAGTGTACTCGGACAGTCTGAAGCTTTCTTT. This codes for CAWSVLGQSEAFF.

This chain connects TRBV27 to TRBJ2-2; a possible D gene is TRBD1 (6 bases). Per the germline V gene, CDR1 is MNHEY and CDR2 is SMNVEV (reference sequence). With 8 bases removed from V and 7 bases from J, the gap between germline ends came to 20 bases. This CDR3 is built from 15 residues. CDR3 protein: CASRGDRISSGELFF. The DNA for the CDR3 is TGTGCCAGCCGGGGAGACAGGATTTCTAGCGGGGAGCTGTTTTTT.

The chain carries TRBV25-1 and TRBJ1-4; D may be TRBD1 (5 bases). Germline CDR1 MGHDK, CDR2 SYGVNS. The germline V and J ends were trimmed by 2 bases and 7 bases, with 14 bases remaining between them. The CDR3 loop spans 15 amino acids. CDR3 in amino acids: CASSELNPGVEKLFF. The CDR3 region has the DNA TGTGCCAGCAGTGAACTCAACCCGGGGGTTGAAAAACTGTTTTTT.

The chain is built from TRBV29-1 and TRBJ1-2, with a weak D call TRBD1 (5 bases). Germline CDR1 reads SQVTM; CDR2 reads ANQGSEA. The CDR3 is 12 amino acids. V lost 3 bases and J 4 bases, leaving 9 bases between the germline ends. CDR3 amino acids: CSVESGRYGYTF. The CDR3 DNA reads as TGCAGCGTTGAGTCAGGGCGCTATGGCTACACCTTC. Together with reference TRBV29-1 and TRBJ1-2, the CDR3 gives the full variable domain: SAVISQKPSRDICQRGTSLTIQCQVDSQVTMMFWYRQQPGQSLTLIATANQGSEATYESGFVIDKFPISRPNLTFSTLTVSNMSPEDSSIYLCSVESGRYGYTFGSGTRLTVV.

The V call is TRBV18, the J call TRBJ2-7; 9 nucleotides line up with TRBD2. Germline lookup yields CDR1 KGHSH and CDR2 LQKENI. V was pared by 5 bases and J by 3 bases, with 8 bases of the junction left unmatched. The CDR3 contains 15 residues. This CDR3 is CASSLRAGGVYEQYF. DNA for the CDR3: TGTGCCAGCTCATTAAGAGCGGGAGGAGTCTACGAGCAGTACTTC. The full variable domain, its missing parts supplied by reference TRBV18 and TRBJ2-7, is NAGVMQNPRHLVRRRGQEARLRCSPMKGHSHVYWYRQLPEEGLKFMVYLQKENIIDESGMPKERFSAEFPKEGPSILRIQQVVRGDSAAYFCASSLRAGGVYEQYFGPGTRLTVT.

J is TRBJ1-3 and V is TRBV7-6; 7 bases agree with TRBD1. The ends lost 5 bases at V and 4 bases at J; junction bases unmatched: 8. Germline V CDR1 and CDR2: SGHVS, FNYEAQ. The CDR3 runs 15 residues. The DNA for the CDR3 is TGTGCCAGCAGCCCCCCGGGACAGATAGGAAACACCATATATTTT. It is translated as CASSPPGQIGNTIYF. Variable domain in full (rest from reference TRBV7-6 and TRBJ1-3): GAGVSQSPRYKVTKRGQDVALRCDPISGHVSLYWYRQALGQGPEFLTYFNYEAQQDKSGLPNDRFSAERPEGSISTLTIQRTEQRDSAMYRCASSPPGQIGNTIYFGEGSWLTVV.

The V call is TRBV27, the J call TRBJ2-2; possible D gene TRBD2, 6 bases. The CDR3 loop spans 17 amino acids. Trimming shortened V by 2 bases and J by 4 bases, and 17 bases separated the two germline ends. Looked up from germline, CDR1 is MNHEY and CDR2 is SMNVEV (reference sequence). In nucleotides, the CDR3 is TGTGCCAGCAGTTTACTCCGCCGGGGACTCGTCACCGGGGAGCTGTTTTTT. Its translation: CASSLLRRGLVTGELFF.

The chain joins TRBV11-3 to TRBJ2-1, with D possibly being TRBD1 (5 bases). This CDR3 is 15 amino acids long. V dropped 5 bases and J dropped 6 bases, with 17 bases sitting between them. From germline, CDR1 is SGHNT and CDR2 YENEEA. The CDR3 coding sequence is TGTGCCAGCAGCCAAGGACCGTTAGGGGCCAATGAGCAGTTCTTC. This sequence encodes CASSQGPLGANEQFF.

The V call is TRBV19, the J call TRBJ2-5; 8 bases are shared with TRBD2. Germline CDR1 is LNHDA and CDR2 is SQIVND (reference sequence). CDR3 size: 15 residues. Losses at the gene ends were 5 bases for V and 4 bases for J; bases not matched to a gene: 9. This CDR3 is CASSAPGGGGETQYF. In DNA form, the CDR3 reads TGTGCCAGTAGTGCCCCGGGAGGGGGTGGAGAGACCCAGTACTTC.

The chain has TRBV29-1 and TRBJ2-5; TRBD1 matches at 11 bases. Germline V gene data show CDR1 as SQVTM and CDR2 as ANQGSEA. CDR3 size: 17 residues. Germline trimming cut 4 bases from V and 1 base from J; bases unmatched to any gene: 11. This chain's CDR3 is CSVGRTGGAMGQETQYF. CDR3 sequence (DNA): TGCAGCGTTGGCAGGACAGGGGGCGCGATGGGCCAAGAGACCCAGTACTTC.

The rearrangement joins TRBV15 to TRBJ2-2; 10 positions match TRBD2. Germline CDR1 LNHNV, CDR2 YYDKDF (reference sequence). With V trimmed by 0 bases and J by 4 bases, 5 bases remained unmatched. The CDR3 extends over 17 amino acids. The CDR3 region is CATSRDRLAGSTGELFF. CDR3 coding DNA: TGTGCCACCAGCAGAGATCGACTAGCGGGTTCCACCGGGGAGCTGTTTTTT.

J is TRBJ2-5 and V is TRBV14; 14 bases agree with TRBD2. Germline CDR1 and CDR2: SGHDN and FVKESK. CDR3 length equals 18 residues. After removal of 0 bases from V and 1 base from J, the junction contained 4 bases not matched to a gene. In DNA form, the CDR3 reads TGTGCCAGCAGCCAAGAGGGGACTAGCGGGAGACCCCAAGAGACCCAGTACTTC. Protein product: CASSQEGTSGRPQETQYF.

For the CDR3, the DNA is TGTGCCAGCAGCTTTGGACAGGGAGGGATGGGCAATCAGCCCCAGCATTTT. Its translation: CASSFGQGGMGNQPQHF. This chain uses TRBV5-5 with TRBJ1-5; TRBD1 agrees at 8 bases. The CDR3 is made up of 17 amino acids. Germline V gene lookup returns CDR1 SGHKS and CDR2 YYEKEE (reference sequence). After removal of 2 bases from V and 2 bases from J, the junction contained 9 bases not matched to a gene.

This sequence joins TRBV2 and TRBJ2-1, with 11 nucleotides matching TRBD2. The CDR3 spans 15 residues. V lost 6 bases and J lost 3; bases outside the gene matches: 4. Germline V gives CDR1 SNHLY, CDR2 FYNNEI. The CDR3 nucleotides read TGTGCCAGCAGGAGGGGACTAGCGGTCTACAATGAGCAGTTCTTC. This codes for CASRRGLAVYNEQFF.

The chain couples TRBV11-2 to TRBJ2-2, with 8 bases aligning to TRBD2. The V and J ends lost 2 bases and 0 bases, in that order; junction bases with no gene match: 5. Germline V gene sequence: CDR1 SGHAT, CDR2 FQNNGV. The CDR3 loop spans 17 amino acids. The CDR3, as DNA: TGTGCCAGCAGCTTAAGTAGCGGGGACGCGAACACCGGGGAGCTGTTTTTT. Amino acids: CASSLSSGDANTGELFF.

The chain links TRBV5-4 to TRBJ2-7; D is possibly TRBD2 (6 bases). Germline CDR1 is SGHNT and CDR2 is YYREEE (reference sequence). CDR3 length: 14 amino acids. V gave up 0 bases and J gave up 2 bases, with 9 bases separating them. CDR3 loop: CASSLAGGTYEQYF. For the CDR3, the DNA is TGTGCCAGCAGCTTGGCCGGGGGTACCTACGAGCAGTACTTC. Filled out from reference TRBV5-4 and TRBJ2-7, the complete variable domain reads ETGVTQSPTHLIKTRGQQVTLRCSSQSGHNTVSWYQQALGQGPQFIFQYYREEENGRGNFPPRFSGLQFPNYSSELNVNALELDDSALYLCASSLAGGTYEQYFGPGTRLTVT.

The chain uses TRBV7-9 and TRBJ2-5, with D perhaps TRBD2 (6 bases). This CDR3 comprises 16 residues. Germline assignment: CDR1 SEHNR and CDR2 FQNEAQ (reference sequence). The V end was cut by 4 bases, the J end by 2 bases, with 17 bases between. CDR3 coding DNA: TGTGCCAGCAGCTCCCTGGGGGGTAGCCTACAAGAGACCCAGTACTTC. This translates into CASSSLGGSLQETQYF.

V is TRBV7-3 and J is TRBJ2-2; 8 nucleotides align to TRBD2. Germline V gene data show CDR1 as SGHTA and CDR2 as FQGTGA. The CDR3 runs 19 residues. J lost 1 base, V lost 2 bases, and 12 bases had no gene match. The CDR3 is CASSLAMGRSGVNTGELFF. The CDR3 region has the DNA TGTGCCAGCAGCTTAGCGATGGGCCGTAGCGGGGTGAACACCGGGGAGCTGTTTTTT.

The rearrangement joins TRBV7-8 to TRBJ2-7; 7 nucleotides agree with TRBD2. The CDR3 runs to 16 residues. V shed 0 bases, J shed 1 base, and the junction held 6 bases outside the gene matches. The germline CDR1 and CDR2 sequences are SGHVS and FQNEAQ. CDR3 DNA sequence: TGTGCCAGCAGCTTAGCGCAAGGGCGGGGGTCCTACGAGCAGTACTTC. Its translation is CASSLAQGRGSYEQYF.

The table lists this clone with a count of one. The chain links TRBV2 to TRBJ2-3, with 8 bases identical to TRBD2. The ends lost 9 bases at V and 6 bases at J; junction bases unmatched: 23. The CDR3 loop spans 18 amino acids. Per the germline V gene, CDR1 is SNHLY and CDR2 is FYNNEI. The CDR3 DNA reads TGTGCCAGTGAAGCCCTGGTGGTAGCGGGGAATTCTGGGGATACGCAGTATTTT. As protein: CASEALVVAGNSGDTQYF. Supplemented by reference TRBV2 and TRBJ2-3, the full variable domain reads EPEVTQTPSHQVTQMGQEVILRCVPISNHLYFYWYRQILGQKVEFLVSFYNNEISEKSEIFDDQFSVERPDGSNFTLKIRSTKLEDSAMYFCASEALVVAGNSGDTQYFGPGTRLTVL.

The chain combines TRBV5-1 with TRBJ2-1; 11 bases match TRBD2. There are 16 residues in the CDR3. Germline V CDR1 and CDR2: SGHRS, YFSETQ. V lost 5 bases, J lost 9 bases, and 13 bases stayed unmatched. The CDR3 reads CASRSNLAGGRSEQFF. Written as DNA, the CDR3 is TGCGCCAGCAGGTCCAATCTAGCGGGAGGACGTAGTGAGCAGTTCTTC. The variable domain in full, completed from reference TRBV5-1 and TRBJ2-1, reads KAGVTQTPRYLIKTRGQQVTLSCSPISGHRSVSWYQQTPGQGLQFLFEYFSETQRNKGNFPGRFSGRQFSNSRSEMNVSTLELGDSALYLCASRSNLAGGRSEQFFGPGTRLTVL.

The rearrangement joins TRBV4-3 to TRBJ1-3; 8 bases match TRBD1. Germline V gives CDR1 LGHNA, CDR2 YSLEER. The length of the CDR3 is 20 residues. Unmatched junction bases numbered 14, after V lost 0 bases and J lost 1 base. CDR3 in DNA: TGCGCCAGCAGCCAAGATGGGATTATGGATCAGGGGGCTTCTGGAAACACCATATATTTT. Protein sequence: CASSQDGIMDQGASGNTIYF.

The chain couples TRBV6-1 to TRBJ1-1; perhaps TRBD1 as D (5 bases). Trimming took 5 bases from V and 0 from J, leaving 13 bases between them. Germline V gene lookup returns CDR1 MNHNS and CDR2 SASEGT. The CDR3 consists of 15 residues. CDR3 DNA: TGTGCCAGCAGTATTCAACAGGAAGTGAACACTGAAGCTTTCTTT. Its protein product is CASSIQQEVNTEAFF.

The V and J genes are TRBV7-8 and TRBJ2-5, with D possibly being TRBD1 (5 bases). V was trimmed by 7 bases and J by 7 bases, leaving 19 bases between them. The CDR3 covers 14 residues. CDR1 is SGHVS and CDR2 is FQNEAQ in the germline V gene. The CDR3 here is CASTPGRAIGTQYF. CDR3 in DNA: TGTGCCAGCACCCCCGGCAGGGCAATTGGGACCCAGTACTTC. Full variable domain (outside the CDR3, taken from reference TRBV7-8 and TRBJ2-5): GAGVSQSPRYKVAKRGQDVALRCDPISGHVSLFWYQQALGQGPEFLTYFQNEAQLDKSGLPSDRFFAERPEGSVSTLKIQRTQQEDSAVYLCASTPGRAIGTQYFGPGTRLLVL.

The chain joins TRBV18 to TRBJ1-2, with 8 bases aligning to TRBD1. The CDR3 extends over 14 amino acids. Germline V lookup: CDR1 KGHSH, CDR2 LQKENI. The V gene end was trimmed by 3 bases and the J gene end by 4 bases; junction bases not matched to a gene: 4. The CDR3 region is CASSPDRDSYGYTF. CDR3 bases: TGTGCCAGCTCACCGGACAGGGACAGCTATGGCTACACCTTC.

In this sample, this clone turned up once. The chain links TRBV5-1 to TRBJ1-1; 8 nucleotides agree with TRBD1. CDR3 length: 15 amino acids. The trim removed 4 bases at V and 1 base at J, leaving 6 bases unmatched. Per germline, CDR1 SGHRS and CDR2 YFSETQ. Written as DNA, the CDR3 is TGCGCCAGCAGCACCAGGGGGCGCACGAACACTGAAGCTTTCTTT. The encoded protein is CASSTRGRTNTEAFF. Based on the CDR3 plus reference TRBV5-1 and TRBJ1-1, the full variable domain is KAGVTQTPRYLIKTRGQQVTLSCSPISGHRSVSWYQQTPGQGLQFLFEYFSETQRNKGNFPGRFSGRQFSNSRSEMNVSTLELGDSALYLCASSTRGRTNTEAFFGQGTRLTVV.

This chain uses TRBV4-2 with TRBJ2-1; D may be TRBD2 (5 bases). The CDR3 contains 18 residues. Germline V gene data show CDR1 as LGHNA and CDR2 as YNFKEQ. V was cut by 4 bases and J by 9 bases, with 28 bases left in between. CDR3 amino acids: CASSPSIGSASPAGEQFF. CDR3 coding DNA: TGTGCCAGCAGCCCAAGTATAGGTAGCGCCTCCCCGGCGGGTGAGCAGTTCTTC.

J is TRBJ2-1 and V is TRBV4-2; a possible D gene is TRBD2 (6 bases). The V gene lost 0 bases and the J gene lost 7 bases, with 22 bases spanning the gap. CDR1 is LGHNA and CDR2 is YNFKEQ in the germline V gene. The CDR3 covers 18 residues. CDR3 amino acids: CASSQDLNAGPPRNEQFF. CDR3 sequence (DNA): TGTGCCAGCAGCCAAGATTTGAATGCGGGACCCCCGAGGAATGAGCAGTTCTTC.